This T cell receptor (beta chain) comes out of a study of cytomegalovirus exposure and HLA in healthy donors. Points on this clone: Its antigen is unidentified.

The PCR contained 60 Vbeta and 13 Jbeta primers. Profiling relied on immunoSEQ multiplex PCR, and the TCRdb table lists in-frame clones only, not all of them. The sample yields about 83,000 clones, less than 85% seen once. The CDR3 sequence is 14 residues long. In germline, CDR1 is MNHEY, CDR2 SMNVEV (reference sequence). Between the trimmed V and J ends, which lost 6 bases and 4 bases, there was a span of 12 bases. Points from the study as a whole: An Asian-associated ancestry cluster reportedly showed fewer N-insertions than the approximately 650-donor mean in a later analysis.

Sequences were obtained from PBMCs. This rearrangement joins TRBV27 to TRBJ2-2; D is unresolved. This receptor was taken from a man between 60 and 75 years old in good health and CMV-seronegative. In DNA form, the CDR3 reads TGTGCCAGCAGCTATGGGCCACCCACCGGGGAGCTGTTTTTT. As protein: CASSYGPPTGELFF.